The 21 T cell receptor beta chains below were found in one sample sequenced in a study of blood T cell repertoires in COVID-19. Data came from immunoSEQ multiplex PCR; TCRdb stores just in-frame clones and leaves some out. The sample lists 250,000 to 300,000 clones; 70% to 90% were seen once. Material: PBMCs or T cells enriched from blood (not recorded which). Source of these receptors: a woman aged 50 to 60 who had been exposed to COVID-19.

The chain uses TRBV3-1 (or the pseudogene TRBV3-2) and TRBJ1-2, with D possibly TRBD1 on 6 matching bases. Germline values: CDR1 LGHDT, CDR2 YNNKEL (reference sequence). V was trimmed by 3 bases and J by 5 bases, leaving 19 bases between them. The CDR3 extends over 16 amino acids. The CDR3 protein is CASSQSNSGTQYGYTF. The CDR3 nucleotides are TGTGCCAGCAGCCAGTCCAACTCCGGGACACAGTATGGCTACACCTTC.

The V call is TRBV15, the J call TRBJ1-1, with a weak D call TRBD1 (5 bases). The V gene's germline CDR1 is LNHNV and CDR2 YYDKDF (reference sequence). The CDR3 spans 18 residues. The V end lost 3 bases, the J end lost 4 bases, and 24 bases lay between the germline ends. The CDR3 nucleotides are TGTGCCACCAGCAGCGACTTGCGGCAGCTCACCGGGGGCACTGAAGCTTTCTTT. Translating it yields CATSSDLRQLTGGTEAFF.

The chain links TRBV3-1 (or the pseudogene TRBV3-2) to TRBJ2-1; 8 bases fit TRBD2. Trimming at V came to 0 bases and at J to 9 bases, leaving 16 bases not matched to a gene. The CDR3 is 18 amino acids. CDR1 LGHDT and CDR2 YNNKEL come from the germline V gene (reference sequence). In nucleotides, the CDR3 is TGTGCCAGCAGCCAAGATTTCCGATTAACGGGGGGGAGCGGTGAGCAGTTCTTC. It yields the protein CASSQDFRLTGGSGEQFF.

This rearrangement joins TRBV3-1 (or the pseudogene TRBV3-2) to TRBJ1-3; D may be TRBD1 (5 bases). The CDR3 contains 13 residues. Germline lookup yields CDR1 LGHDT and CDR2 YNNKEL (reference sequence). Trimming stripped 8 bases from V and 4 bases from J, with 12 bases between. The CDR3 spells CASLGGNGNTIYF. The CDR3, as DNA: TGTGCCAGCCTTGGGGGGAACGGAAACACCATATATTTT.

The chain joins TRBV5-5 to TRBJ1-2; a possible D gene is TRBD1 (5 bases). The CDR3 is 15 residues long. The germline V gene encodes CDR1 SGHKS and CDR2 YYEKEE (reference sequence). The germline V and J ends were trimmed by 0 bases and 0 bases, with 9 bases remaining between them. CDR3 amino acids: CASSLDAGPNYGYTF. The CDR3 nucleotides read TGTGCCAGCAGCTTGGATGCGGGGCCTAACTATGGCTACACCTTC.

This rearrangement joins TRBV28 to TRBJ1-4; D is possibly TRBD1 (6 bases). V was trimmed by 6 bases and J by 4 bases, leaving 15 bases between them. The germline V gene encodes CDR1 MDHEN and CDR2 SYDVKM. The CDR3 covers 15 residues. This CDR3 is CASSLLGALNEKLFF. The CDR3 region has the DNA TGTGCCAGCAGCCTCCTGGGGGCCCTTAATGAAAAACTGTTTTTT. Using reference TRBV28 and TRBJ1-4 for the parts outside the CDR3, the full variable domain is DVKVTQSSRYLVKRTGEKVFLECVQDMDHENMFWYRQDPGLGLRLIYFSYDVKMKEKGDIPEGYSVSREKKERFSLILESASTNQTSMYLCASSLLGALNEKLFFGSGTQLSVL.

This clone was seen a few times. The CDR3 nucleotides are TGTGCCAGCATCAAGACAGGGAAGGCGAACACTGAAGCTTTCTTT. Protein product: CASIKTGKANTEAFF. The gene calls are TRBV6-5 and TRBJ1-1; 7 bases map to TRBD1. V lost 7 bases, J lost 1 base, and 9 bases stayed unmatched. The germline gives CDR1 MNHEY, CDR2 SVGAGI. This CDR3 contains 15 residues.

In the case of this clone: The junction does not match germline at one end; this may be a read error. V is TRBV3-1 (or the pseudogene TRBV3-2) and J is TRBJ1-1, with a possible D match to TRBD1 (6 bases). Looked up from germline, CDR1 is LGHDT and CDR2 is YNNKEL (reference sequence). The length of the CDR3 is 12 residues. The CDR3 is CASRPIPGELSF. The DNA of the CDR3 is TGTGCCAGCAGACCTATCCCAGGGGAACTAAGCTTT.

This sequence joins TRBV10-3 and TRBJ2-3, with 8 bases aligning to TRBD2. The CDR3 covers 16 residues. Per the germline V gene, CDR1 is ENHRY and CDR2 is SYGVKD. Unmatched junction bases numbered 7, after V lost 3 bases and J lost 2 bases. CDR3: CAISEFGGGYTDTQYF. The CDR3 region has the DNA TGTGCCATCAGTGAATTCGGCGGGGGGTACACAGATACGCAGTATTTT.

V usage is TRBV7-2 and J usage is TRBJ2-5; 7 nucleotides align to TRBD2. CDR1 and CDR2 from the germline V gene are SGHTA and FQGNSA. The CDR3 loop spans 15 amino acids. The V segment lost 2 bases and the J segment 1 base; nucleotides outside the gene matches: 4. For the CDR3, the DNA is TGTGCCAGCAGCTTAAGGTGGGGGGGCCAAGAGACCCAGTACTTC. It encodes CASSLRWGGQETQYF.

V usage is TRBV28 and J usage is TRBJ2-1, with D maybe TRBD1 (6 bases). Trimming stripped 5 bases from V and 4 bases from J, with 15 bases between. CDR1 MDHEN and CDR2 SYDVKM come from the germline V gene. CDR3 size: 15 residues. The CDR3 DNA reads TGTGCCAGCAGTCCCCCTGGGGGCCCTTACAATGAGCAGTTCTTC. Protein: CASSPPGGPYNEQFF.

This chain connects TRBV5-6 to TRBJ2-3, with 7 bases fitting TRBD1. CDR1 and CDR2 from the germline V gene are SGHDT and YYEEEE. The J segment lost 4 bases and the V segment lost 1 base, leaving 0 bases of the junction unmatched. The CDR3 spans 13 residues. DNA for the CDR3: TGTGCCAGCAGCTTGACAGGGGCAGATACGCAGTATTTT. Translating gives CASSLTGADTQYF.

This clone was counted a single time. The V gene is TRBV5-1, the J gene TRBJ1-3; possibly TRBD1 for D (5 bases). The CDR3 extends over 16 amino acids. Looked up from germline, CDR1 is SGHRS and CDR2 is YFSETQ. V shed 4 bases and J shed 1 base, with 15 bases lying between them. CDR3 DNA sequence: TGCGCCAGCAGCCCCGGGACTGCCAAATCTGGAAACACCATATATTTT. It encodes CASSPGTAKSGNTIYF.

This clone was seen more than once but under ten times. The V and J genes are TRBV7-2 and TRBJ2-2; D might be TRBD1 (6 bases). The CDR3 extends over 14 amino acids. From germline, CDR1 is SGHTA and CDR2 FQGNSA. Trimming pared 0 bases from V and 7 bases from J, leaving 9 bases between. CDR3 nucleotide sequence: TGTGCCAGCAGCTTAGCGAGGGGGAACGGGGAGCTGTTTTTT. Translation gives CASSLARGNGELFF. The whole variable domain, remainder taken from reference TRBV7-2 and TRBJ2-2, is GAGVSQSPSNKVTEKGKDVELRCDPISGHTALYWYRQSLGQGLEFLIYFQGNSAPDKSGLPSDRFSAERTGGSVSTLTIQRTQQEDSAVYLCASSLARGNGELFFGEGSRLTVL.

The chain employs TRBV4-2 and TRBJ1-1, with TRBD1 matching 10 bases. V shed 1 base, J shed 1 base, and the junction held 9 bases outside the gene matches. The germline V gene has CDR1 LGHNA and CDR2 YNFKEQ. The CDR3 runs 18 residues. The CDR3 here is CASSQGGRTGGRNTEAFF. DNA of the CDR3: TGTGCCAGCAGCCAAGGTGGACGGACAGGGGGTCGGAACACTGAAGCTTTCTTT.

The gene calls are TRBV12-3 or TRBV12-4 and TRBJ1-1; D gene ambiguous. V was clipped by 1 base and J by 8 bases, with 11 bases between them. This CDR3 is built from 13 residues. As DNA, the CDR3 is TGTGCCAGCAGTTTAGTTAGCGGTAACGAAGCTTTCTTT. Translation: CASSLVSGNEAFF.

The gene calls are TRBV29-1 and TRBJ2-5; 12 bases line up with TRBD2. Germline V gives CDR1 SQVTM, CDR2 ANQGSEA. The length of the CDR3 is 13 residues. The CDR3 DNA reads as TGCAATCTAGCGGGGGGGGCACAAGAGACCCAGTACTTC. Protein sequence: CNLAGGAQETQYF.

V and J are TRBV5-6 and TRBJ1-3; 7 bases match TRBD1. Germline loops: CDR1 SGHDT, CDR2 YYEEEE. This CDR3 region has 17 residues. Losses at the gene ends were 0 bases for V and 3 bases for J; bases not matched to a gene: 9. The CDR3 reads CASSLAGDREDGNTIYF. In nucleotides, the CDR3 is TGTGCCAGCAGCTTGGCCGGGGACAGAGAAGATGGAAACACCATATATTTT.

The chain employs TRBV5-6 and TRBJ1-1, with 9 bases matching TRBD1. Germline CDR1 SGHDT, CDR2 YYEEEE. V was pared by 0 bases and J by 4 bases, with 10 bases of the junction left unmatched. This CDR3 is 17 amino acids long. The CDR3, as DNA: TGTGCCAGCAGCTTGGACACAGGGGGCGCAACTGGCACTGAAGCTTTCTTT. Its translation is CASSLDTGGATGTEAFF.

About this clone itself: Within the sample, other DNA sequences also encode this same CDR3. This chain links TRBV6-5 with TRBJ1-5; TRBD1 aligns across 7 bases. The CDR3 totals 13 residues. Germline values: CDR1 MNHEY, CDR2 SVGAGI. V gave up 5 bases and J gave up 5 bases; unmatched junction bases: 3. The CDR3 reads CASSRDRDQPQHF. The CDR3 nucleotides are TGTGCCAGCAGTCGGGACAGAGATCAGCCCCAGCATTTT.

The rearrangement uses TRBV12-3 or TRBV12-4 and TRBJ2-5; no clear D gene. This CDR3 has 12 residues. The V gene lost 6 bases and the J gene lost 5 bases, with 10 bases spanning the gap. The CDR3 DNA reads TGTGCCAGCAGCCAATCCGAGGAGACCCAGTACTTC. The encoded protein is CASSQSEETQYF.